This T cell receptor (beta chain) was obtained from a study of post-analysis software for immune sequencing data. Germline V gives CDR1 KGHDR, CDR2 SFDVKD. The CDR3 has 12 amino acids. With V trimmed by 9 bases and J by 7 bases, 5 bases remained unmatched. Unique molecular identifiers were built into the TCR beta cDNA libraries. The authors obtained 500,000 or so cDNA molecules from approximately 1 to 10 million T cells. TCRdb passed the PCR reads through MiXCR, listing each CDR3 protein once. This table has hundreds of thousands of distinct CDR3 sequences, 25% to 30% appearing once. This clonotype was observed at least ten times. Its antigen is unknown. Regarding the study as a whole: Those with multiple sclerosis, the patient group, showed significantly lower normalized Chao1 diversity than controls. Patients had higher frequencies than controls of about 5 TRBV segments, including TRBV5-6, TRBV5-1 and TRBV20-1.

This clonotype was obtained from a girl aged 5 to 17 with multiple sclerosis. Sequences were obtained from blood. This sequence joins TRBV24-1 and TRBJ2-7; TRBD1 matches 10 bases. The CDR3 spells CATGDRGDEQYF. The CDR3 DNA follows: TGTGCCACCGGGGACAGGGGTGATGAGCAGTACTTC.